This is a list of T cell receptor beta chains from one sample in a study of T cell repertoires in cytomegalovirus infection. These receptors have no known antigen. One entry per CDR3 protein, called by TCRdb with MiXCR from the reads. The repertoire consists of approximately 1,000,000 distinct CDR3 sequences, with roughly 31% occurring once and the leading ten covering more than 13%. The input for sequencing was cultured CD8+ T cells from PBMCs, taken from culture after CMV antigen stimulation. The receptors come from a human donor in good health (CMV status not recorded). Some clones in this sample may be carry-over from other donors' samples. Each CDR3 is given with its conserved first and last residue.

J	V	CDR3
TRBJ1-2	TRBV7-2	CASSYSQGQGVNYGYTF
TRBJ1-1	TRBV5-4	CASSFWGGKEEAFF
TRBJ1-5	TRBV6-2/TRBV6-3	CASSSQGYNQPQHF
TRBJ2-1	TRBV7-2	CVSSLNPGGPYNEQFF
TRBJ1-1	TRBV19	CASSTHGGANTEAFF
TRBJ2-1	TRBV6-6	CASTVGGGYNEQFF
TRBJ1-3	TRBV6-1	CASSEAQHRGTDF
TRBJ1-2	TRBV12-3/TRBV12-4	CASSSRTGGSNYGYTF
TRBJ2-1	TRBV7-2	CASSFVGVNEQFF
TRBJ2-3	TRBV18	CASSPSRTGVIVDTQYF
TRBJ2-1	TRBV11-2	CASSWNRASSYNEQFF
TRBJ1-5	TRBV11-3	CASSLGLARASNQPQHF
TRBJ2-2	TRBV12-5	CASDLIAGGPTGELFF
TRBJ1-4	TRBV4-1	CASSHKDSHLEKLFF
TRBJ2-3	TRBV9	CASSDADRVPDTQYF
TRBJ1-1	TRBV4-2	CASSQDAGVWGTEAFF
TRBJ1-5	TRBV19	CASTMRGPYGQPQHF
TRBJ2-7	TRBV7-9	CASSPVGRGYEQYF
TRBJ1-2	TRBV7-9	CASSPAAGYVRWYGYTF
TRBJ2-1	TRBV6-2/TRBV6-3	CASWPGGAYNEQFF